What follows are 21 T cell receptor beta chains derived from one specimen sequenced in a study of cytotoxic CD8 clonotypes in ibrutinib-treated CLL. Measured with immunoSEQ multiplex PCR; TCRdb has only the in-frame clones, and not every one. The sample gives more than 200,000 clones, around 70% of which show up once; 15% to 17% is in the top ten. Sequencing used PBMCs, obtained after 24 months of ibrutinib treatment. These receptors came from a human donor with chronic lymphocytic leukemia.

This chain connects TRBV4-1 to TRBJ1-5, with D possibly being TRBD1 (6 bases). The CDR3 loop spans 15 amino acids. CDR1 and CDR2 from the germline V gene are MGHRA and YSYEKL. The V end was cut by 0 bases, the J end by 3 bases, with 9 bases between. In DNA form, the CDR3 reads TGCGCCAGCAGCCAAGATGGGGACATCAATCAGCCCCAGCATTTT. It translates to CASSQDGDINQPQHF.

The chain links TRBV14 to TRBJ2-3; D gene unclear. The V gene lost 3 bases and the J gene lost 3 bases, with 10 bases spanning the gap. Germline values: CDR1 SGHDN, CDR2 FVKESK. The CDR3 runs to 14 residues. The CDR3 DNA reads TGTGCCAGCAGCCAGTGGAGTATAACAGATACGCAGTATTTT. Translated: CASSQWSITDTQYF.

This clone was seen only once. The V and J genes are TRBV2 and TRBJ2-7; D gene unclear. The CDR3 covers 11 residues. Germline values: CDR1 SNHLY, CDR2 FYNNEI. V dropped 5 bases and J dropped 3 bases, with 5 bases sitting between them. The CDR3 DNA sequence: TGTGCCAGCAGTAACGGCTACGAGCAGTACTTC. It yields the protein CASSNGYEQYF.

CDR3 in DNA: TGTGCCAGCAGCTCCCCCTGGGGGGAGGATTACGAGCAGTACTTC. Translation: CASSSPWGEDYEQYF. J is TRBJ2-7 and V is TRBV7-8; D possibly corresponds to TRBD2 (6 bases). Germline V gives CDR1 SGHVS, CDR2 FQNEAQ. The CDR3 runs 15 residues. The ends were cut back, 4 bases at V and 4 bases at J, with 17 bases in the middle.

On this clone itself: Other nucleotide sequences from this sample produce the same CDR3. This rearrangement joins TRBV10-3 to TRBJ2-7, with a tentative D call TRBD1 (5 bases). This CDR3 has 12 amino acids. From germline, CDR1 is ENHRY and CDR2 SYGVKD. V lost 2 bases, J lost 4 bases, and 6 bases lay in between. The CDR3 here is CAISEGAYEQYF. The CDR3 DNA sequence: TGTGCCATCAGTGAGGGGGCGTACGAGCAGTACTTC.

V usage is TRBV5-1 and J usage is TRBJ1-1; D ambiguous. The V end lost 4 bases, the J end lost 2 bases, and 9 bases lay between the germline ends. CDR1 is SGHRS, CDR2 YFSETQ, per germline. This CDR3 is built from 13 residues. This CDR3 is CASSTDGNTEAFF. The CDR3 DNA is TGCGCCAGCAGCACCGACGGAAACACTGAAGCTTTCTTT.

J is TRBJ2-7 and V is TRBV28; D is uncertain. V was trimmed by 7 bases and J by 4 bases, leaving 14 bases between them. Germline lookup yields CDR1 MDHEN and CDR2 SYDVKM. CDR3 size: 13 residues. CDR3 DNA: TGTGCCAGCACCCACGGTCTGCTTTACGAGCAGTACTTC. Its protein is CASTHGLLYEQYF.

This chain links TRBV5-1 with TRBJ2-7; D remains unclear. CDR3 length equals 13 residues. The germline gives CDR1 SGHRS, CDR2 YFSETQ. With 5 bases removed from V and 6 bases from J, the gap between germline ends came to 15 bases. The CDR3 region is CASRPDPTREQYF. In nucleotides, the CDR3 is TGCGCCAGCAGACCGGACCCGACTCGCGAGCAGTACTTC.

The chain is built from TRBV10-3 and TRBJ2-7, with 13 bases that match TRBD2. The CDR3 has 15 amino acids. Germline CDR1 reads ENHRY; CDR2 reads SYGVKD. With 4 bases clipped from V and 5 bases from J, the junction kept 5 bases outside the gene matches. CDR3 residues: CAISGTSGSSNEQYF. In nucleotides, the CDR3 is TGTGCCATCAGTGGGACTAGCGGGAGTAGTAACGAGCAGTACTTC.

The chain is built from TRBV29-1 and TRBJ2-3, with D unresolved. Trimming left V 0 bases short and J 2 bases short, with 9 bases between. Germline CDR1 reads SQVTM; CDR2 reads ANQGSEA. The CDR3 sequence is 14 residues long. The CDR3 DNA reads TGCAGCGTTGAAGATTTAGGCCCCACAGATACGCAGTATTTT. It codes for CSVEDLGPTDTQYF.

This clone was detected a few times. The chain uses TRBV6-1 and TRBJ1-1; D is possibly TRBD1 (5 bases). The CDR3 totals 13 residues. The germline CDR1 and CDR2 sequences are MNHNS and SASEGT. Trimming took 5 bases from V and 1 from J, leaving 8 bases between them. The CDR3 is CASSLTENTEAFF. CDR3 sequence (DNA): TGTGCCAGCAGTTTGACAGAGAACACTGAAGCTTTCTTT.

In DNA, the CDR3 is TGTGCCAGCCGAATGGGACCGTCCTTCTCCTACGAGCAGTACTTC. Amino acid sequence: CASRMGPSFSYEQYF. The chain employs TRBV19 and TRBJ2-7; D tentatively fits TRBD1 or TRBD2 (5 bases each). The V end lost 9 bases, the J end lost 0 bases, and 18 bases lay between the germline ends. Germline values: CDR1 LNHDA, CDR2 SQIVND (reference sequence). CDR3 length equals 15 residues. Based on the CDR3 plus reference TRBV19 and TRBJ2-7, the full variable domain is DGGITQSPKYLFRKEGQNVTLSCEQNLNHDAMYWYRQDPGQGLRLIYYSQIVNDFQKGDIAEGYSVSREKKESFPLTVTSAQKNPTAFYLCASRMGPSFSYEQYFGPGTRLTVT.

V usage is TRBV4-2 and J usage is TRBJ2-7; possibly TRBD2 for D (6 bases). CDR1 is LGHNA, CDR2 YNFKEQ, per germline. This CDR3 spans 15 amino acids. V was pared by 2 bases and J by 7 bases, with 18 bases between. DNA for the CDR3: TGTGCCAGCAGCCAACTGACTAGTAATTATTTGGAGCAGTACTTC. Translating gives CASSQLTSNYLEQYF.

This rearrangement joins TRBV28 to TRBJ2-1, with D unresolved. Germline CDR1 reads MDHEN; CDR2 reads SYDVKM. Trimming took off 2 bases at V and 6 bases at J, with 11 bases between the two ends. This CDR3 comprises 14 residues. CDR3 coding DNA: TGTGCCAGCAGTTTACTGTTGACCCCCAATGAGCAGTTCTTC. This translates into CASSLLLTPNEQFF.

CDR3 sequence reads: CASSYTREGKLFF. CDR3 nucleotides: TGTGCCAGCAGTTATACTAGGGAGGGAAAACTGTTTTTT. The chain is built from TRBV6-6 and TRBJ1-4; D unresolved. Trimming pared 3 bases from V and 10 bases from J, leaving 12 bases between. Looked up from germline, CDR1 is MNHNY and CDR2 is SVGAGI (reference sequence). The CDR3 is made up of 13 amino acids.

The V call is TRBV6-5, the J call TRBJ2-7; D gene unclear. Germline CDR1 and CDR2: MNHEY and SVGAGI. The CDR3 runs 13 residues. V lost 6 bases to trimming and J lost 3 bases, with 12 bases between them. The CDR3 loop reads CASSLRRHYEQYF. CDR3 DNA: TGTGCCAGCAGCCTGCGGCGCCACTACGAGCAGTACTTC.

This clone was recorded a few times. This chain links TRBV14 with TRBJ2-7; D unclear. CDR3 length: 11 residues. V lost 1 base to trimming and J lost 9 bases, with 7 bases between them. Germline V lookup: CDR1 SGHDN, CDR2 FVKESK. The CDR3 region is CASSQGHGQYF. The CDR3 DNA follows: TGTGCCAGCAGCCAAGGACACGGGCAGTACTTC.

V gene TRBV10-3 combines with J gene TRBJ2-7; TRBD2 might be the D (6 bases). Germline values: CDR1 ENHRY, CDR2 SYGVKD. V lost 4 bases to trimming and J lost 0 bases, with 10 bases between them. This CDR3 region has 14 residues. CDR3 amino acids: CAISVAVSSYEQYF. CDR3 DNA sequence: TGTGCCATCAGTGTAGCGGTAAGCTCCTACGAGCAGTACTTC.

This chain uses TRBV6-5 with TRBJ1-4, with 7 positions matching TRBD1. This CDR3 contains 15 residues. The germline gives CDR1 MNHEY, CDR2 SVGAGI. With V trimmed by 5 bases and J by 8 bases, 11 bases remained unmatched. CDR3 sequence reads: CASSGADREREKLFF. CDR3 nucleotide sequence: TGTGCCAGCAGTGGGGCCGACAGGGAACGGGAAAAACTGTTTTTT.

The chain uses TRBV6-5 and TRBJ2-3, with D possibly TRBD1 on 6 matching bases. V was shortened by 5 bases and J by 3 bases, with 9 bases between the two germline ends. CDR3 length: 13 amino acids. Germline V gene lookup returns CDR1 MNHEY and CDR2 SVGAGI. CDR3 loop: CASSPGQTDTQYF. Written as DNA, the CDR3 is TGTGCCAGCAGTCCAGGACAGACAGATACGCAGTATTTT.

The V call is TRBV6-6, the J call TRBJ2-3; weak D call: TRBD2 (6 bases). The CDR3 covers 14 residues. With 6 bases removed from V and 3 bases from J, the gap between germline ends came to 13 bases. Germline V gene sequence: CDR1 MNHNY, CDR2 SVGAGI (reference sequence). The CDR3 is CASSRLGGTDTQYF. The CDR3 nucleotides read TGTGCCAGCAGCCGCCTGGGGGGAACAGATACGCAGTATTTT.